The entry below gives a single TCR beta chain sequence along with its context. What it binds is unknown. This entry is derived from a study of shared clonotypes between healthy human individuals. V was pared by 2 bases and J by 4 bases, with 14 bases between. The V gene's germline CDR1 is MNHEY and CDR2 SMNVEV (reference sequence). The length of the CDR3 is 16 residues. Naive CD8 populations comprised CD45RO-negative cells positively selected for CCR7, excluding terminally differentiated effector memory CD45RA+ cells. Broader study findings: Naive subsets generally had larger estimated richness than memory subsets.

Original methodology: From ImmunoSEQ came sequences covering only the junction and carrying no quality scores, so filtering differed. The method was immunoSEQ multiplex PCR; TCRdb's version includes in-frame clones alone and lacks a portion of them. V and J calls plus clone size are reproduced from that table; the DNA served to infer D and trimming. Of about 2.1 million clones listed, about 94% are singletons. This receptor was taken from a man aged 18 to 30 in good health. Some clones in this sample may be carry-over from other donors' samples. The rearrangement joins TRBV27 to TRBJ2-2; D is perhaps TRBD2 (6 bases). Sequences were obtained from naive CD8+ T cells from PBMCs. The CDR3 here is CASSLLTTGSTGELFF. In nucleotides, the CDR3 is TGTGCCAGCAGTTTACTTACCACCGGGAGCACCGGGGAGCTGTTTTTT.